This T cell receptor (beta chain) was recorded in a study of T cell responses to AZD1222 COVID-19 vaccine. Study-wide findings and caveats: Breadth and depth of Spike-specific TCRs rose after two AZD1222 doses. Nearly half of unique spike-specific TCRs reportedly avoided B.1.351 and B.1.1.7 mutated regions. Spike as a whole was targeted by vaccine-associated CD4 TCRs, dominant at 160-218 and 743-854. Baseline serology detected seropositivity in only a handful of AZD1222 recipients.

V was trimmed by 3 bases and J by 4 bases, leaving 9 bases between them. Germline CDR1 and CDR2: SGHAT and FQDESV (reference sequence). The CDR3 spans 14 residues. As regards this clone: Its cognate antigen is unknown.

Using immunoSEQ multiplex PCR, the repertoire was profiled, and TCRdb retains in-frame clones only, with some absent. Of about 67,000 clones detected, 84% appear once; the ten largest clones hold about 20%. J is TRBJ2-2 and V is TRBV11-1; D not resolved. Source: peripheral blood, taken on day 0 of AZD1222 vaccination. This TCR derives from an adult in good health. The CDR3 coding sequence is TGTGCCAGCAGCTTTGTTCGTGGCACCGGGGAGCTGTTTTTT. It yields the protein CASSFVRGTGELFF.